These 17 T cell receptor beta chains share one sample of origin, sequenced in a study of blood T cell repertoires in COVID-19. TCRdb's copy holds only in-frame clones and misses some; the assay was immunoSEQ multiplex PCR. Among approximately 150,000 clones listed, approximately 86% were seen once. Sample: peripheral blood. These receptors were obtained from an older man with acute or convalescent COVID-19.

As DNA, the CDR3 is TGTGCAAGTCGCCTCGAGAGGGGCTCAGGGGCCGAGGACACTGAAGCTTTCTTT. Residues: CASRLERGSGAEDTEAFF. The chain joins TRBV12-2 to TRBJ1-1; the DNA was not compared with TRBD1, the D call given in the table. TRBV12-2 represents a pseudogene. This CDR3 is 18 amino acids long.

The chain combines TRBV5-6 with TRBJ1-1, with 10 nucleotides matching TRBD1. With 4 bases clipped from V and 3 bases from J, the junction kept 6 bases outside the gene matches. Germline lookup yields CDR1 SGHDT and CDR2 YYEEEE. This CDR3 is built from 15 residues. The CDR3 coding sequence is TGTGCCAGCAGCATGAGACAGGGGGCCTACACTGAAGCTTTCTTT. Translation: CASSMRQGAYTEAFF.

The chain is built from TRBV6-1 and TRBJ1-2, with a weak D call TRBD1 (5 bases). CDR3 length: 14 amino acids. Per germline, CDR1 MNHNS and CDR2 SASEGT. V was cut by 1 base and J by 5 bases, with 11 bases left in between. CDR3 residues: CASSEGAGIYGYTF. In DNA form, the CDR3 reads TGTGCCAGCAGTGAAGGGGCAGGGATTTATGGCTACACCTTC.

This sequence joins TRBV6-5 and TRBJ1-4, with D possibly being TRBD1 (6 bases). V was pared by 6 bases and J by 2 bases, with 13 bases between. The CDR3 length is 15 residues. The germline V gene has CDR1 MNHEY and CDR2 SVGAGI. Here the CDR3 reads CASSVTGITNEKLFF. CDR3 nucleotide sequence: TGTGCCAGCAGCGTAACAGGGATTACTAATGAAAAACTGTTTTTT.

V is TRBV27 and J is TRBJ2-3, with 13 bases identical to TRBD2. The CDR3 contains 16 residues. Germline loops: CDR1 MNHEY, CDR2 SMNVEV (reference sequence). Unmatched junction bases numbered 4, after V lost 5 bases and J lost 2 bases. CDR3 residues: CASSPGTSGITDTQYF. CDR3 nucleotide sequence: TGTGCCAGCAGTCCAGGGACTAGCGGGATCACAGATACGCAGTATTTT.

V is TRBV5-1 and J is TRBJ1-4; TRBD1 is a possible D gene (6 bases). Trimming pared 4 bases from V and 2 bases from J, leaving 12 bases between. The CDR3 runs 15 residues. Germline assignment: CDR1 SGHRS and CDR2 YFSETQ. The CDR3 region is CASSQGHPTNEKLFF. The CDR3 DNA sequence: TGCGCCAGCAGCCAGGGACACCCTACTAATGAAAAACTGTTTTTT. Complete variable domain (other parts from reference TRBV5-1 and TRBJ1-4): KAGVTQTPRYLIKTRGQQVTLSCSPISGHRSVSWYQQTPGQGLQFLFEYFSETQRNKGNFPGRFSGRQFSNSRSEMNVSTLELGDSALYLCASSQGHPTNEKLFFGSGTQLSVL.

This clone was counted once. The genes are TRBV19 and TRBJ2-5; D may be TRBD1 (6 bases). Germline V gene data show CDR1 as LNHDA and CDR2 as SQIVND (reference sequence). The CDR3 totals 13 residues. V lost 6 bases, J lost 1 base, and 9 bases lay in between. Here the CDR3 reads CASSQGFQETQYF. The CDR3 coding sequence is TGTGCCAGTAGCCAGGGGTTCCAAGAGACCCAGTACTTC. Filled out from reference TRBV19 and TRBJ2-5, the complete variable domain reads DGGITQSPKYLFRKEGQNVTLSCEQNLNHDAMYWYRQDPGQGLRLIYYSQIVNDFQKGDIAEGYSVSREKKESFPLTVTSAQKNPTAFYLCASSQGFQETQYFGPGTRLLVL.

The chain has TRBV3-1 (or the pseudogene TRBV3-2) and TRBJ1-4, with a possible D match to TRBD1 (5 bases). The CDR3 runs to 15 residues. In germline, CDR1 is LGHDT, CDR2 YNNKEL (reference sequence). The V end lost 4 bases, the J end lost 0 bases, and 9 bases lay between the germline ends. The CDR3 protein is CASSLRGATNEKLFF. CDR3 bases: TGTGCCAGCAGCCTGCGGGGGGCAACTAATGAAAAACTGTTTTTT.

This sequence joins TRBV7-6 and TRBJ2-5; the match to TRBD2 covers 13 bases. J gave up 5 bases and V 6 bases, and 6 bases lay outside the gene matches. CDR1 is SGHVS and CDR2 is FNYEAQ in the germline V gene. The CDR3 has 15 residues. This chain's CDR3 is CASRRLAGGGETQYF. In DNA, the CDR3 is TGTGCCAGCAGGAGACTAGCGGGGGGCGGGGAGACCCAGTACTTC. The full variable domain, its missing parts supplied by reference TRBV7-6 and TRBJ2-5, is GAGVSQSPRYKVTKRGQDVALRCDPISGHVSLYWYRQALGQGPEFLTYFNYEAQQDKSGLPNDRFSAERPEGSISTLTIQRTEQRDSAMYRCASRRLAGGGETQYFGPGTRLLVL.

In its sample, this clone was seen once. The chain links TRBV18 to TRBJ1-1; 8 bases agree with TRBD1. Germline V gene lookup returns CDR1 KGHSH and CDR2 LQKENI. The CDR3 has 15 residues. Trimming cost V 4 bases and J 1 base; bases outside gene matches: 5. CDR3 residues: CASSQDTGGNTEAFF. CDR3 sequence (DNA): TGTGCCAGCTCACAAGATACAGGGGGGAACACTGAAGCTTTCTTT.

The chain uses TRBV6-6 and TRBJ2-3, with D possibly being TRBD1 (5 bases). Germline V gene sequence: CDR1 MNHNY, CDR2 SVGAGI (reference sequence). Trimming removed 9 bases from V and 2 bases from J, with 15 bases in between. The CDR3 has 14 residues. CDR3 nucleotides: TGTGCCAGTAGGGGTACGGTGACCACAGATACGCAGTATTTT. It translates to CASRGTVTTDTQYF.

The genes are TRBV2 and TRBJ1-1; D gene unclear. CDR1 SNHLY and CDR2 FYNNEI come from the germline V gene. The CDR3 length is 13 residues. The ends were cut back, 8 bases at V and 5 bases at J, with 15 bases in the middle. The DNA of the CDR3 is TGTGCCAGCGCGGACTTGTTTTTGACTGAAGCTTTCTTT. Translated, it gives CASADLFLTEAFF.

J is TRBJ2-3 and V is TRBV18; 8 bases align to TRBD1. The trim removed 5 bases at V and 1 base at J, leaving 8 bases unmatched. The CDR3 totals 16 residues. From germline, CDR1 is KGHSH and CDR2 LQKENI. This chain's CDR3 is CASSFGQGRGTDTQYF. The CDR3 nucleotides read TGTGCCAGCTCATTCGGACAGGGAAGAGGCACAGATACGCAGTATTTT. The complete variable domain, with remaining parts taken from reference TRBV18 and TRBJ2-3, reads NAGVMQNPRHLVRRRGQEARLRCSPMKGHSHVYWYRQLPEEGLKFMVYLQKENIIDESGMPKERFSAEFPKEGPSILRIQQVVRGDSAAYFCASSFGQGRGTDTQYFGPGTRLTVL.

This chain links TRBV19 with TRBJ2-3; TRBD2 matches 7 bases. V lost 4 bases to trimming and J lost 5 bases; unmatched junction nucleotides: 6. CDR1 is LNHDA, CDR2 SQIVND, per germline (reference sequence). The CDR3 is 14 amino acids. DNA for the CDR3: TGTGCCAGTAGTAGGTGGGAGGGCAGAGATACGCAGTATTTT. It translates to CASSRWEGRDTQYF.

The chain links TRBV7-9 to TRBJ1-5; D not certain. CDR1 SEHNR and CDR2 FQNEAQ come from the germline V gene (reference sequence). The CDR3 sequence is 13 residues long. V gave up 2 bases and J gave up 5 bases, with 7 bases separating them. CDR3 region: CASSLLLDQPQHF. In DNA, the CDR3 is TGTGCCAGCAGCTTATTGTTAGATCAGCCCCAGCATTTT.

The CDR3 sequence is CASSLGLVSQEQYF. The CDR3, as DNA: TGTGCCAGCAGTTTAGGCCTAGTGTCCCAGGAGCAGTACTTC. The V call is TRBV27, the J call TRBJ2-7; D gene uncertain. The CDR3 length is 14 residues. Germline V gene data show CDR1 as MNHEY and CDR2 as SMNVEV (reference sequence). V was trimmed by 2 bases and J by 7 bases, leaving 15 bases between them.

This clone was counted once. The gene calls are TRBV6-5 and TRBJ1-5; a weak D match, TRBD1 (6 bases). Germline-derived CDR1 and CDR2 are MNHEY and SVGAGI. Trimming shortened V by 4 bases and J by 6 bases, and 19 bases separated the two germline ends. The CDR3 totals 16 residues. The CDR3 region has the DNA TGTGCCAGCAGTTCCAATATCAGGGGCATTCGTCAGCCCCAGCATTTT. It specifies CASSSNIRGIRQPQHF.